These T cell receptor beta chains were read from a single sample in a study of lymphopenia after photon versus proton radiotherapy. Clones were read by immunoSEQ multiplex PCR, and TCRdb kept only the in-frame ones, dropping some. The table has some 30,000 clones, about 87% seen once. The sequenced sample was peripheral blood, obtained from a patient treated with proton-based radiotherapy. The receptors shown here come from a woman between 65 and 79 years old with pancreatic cancer. Each CDR3 is given with its conserved first and last residue. The order of the fields is J gene, V gene, CDR3 protein.

TRBJ2-7	TRBV4-3	CASSQGLGVAYEQYF
TRBJ2-2	TRBV11-1	CASSPVAVNTGELFF
TRBJ2-6	TRBV30	CAWTFPPGANVLTF
TRBJ2-7	TRBV11-3	CASSLAGQGAYEQYF
TRBJ2-3	TRBV30	CAWSLTSGRVDTQYF
TRBJ1-5	TRBV2	CASRGYYSNQPQHF
TRBJ1-1	TRBV7-2	CASSYRVGTEAFF
TRBJ2-1	TRBV28	CASSQTTDHLREQFF
TRBJ2-3	TRBV7-2	CASSFNEADTQYF
TRBJ2-3	TRBV19	CAVAGGGSTDTQYF
TRBJ2-7	TRBV30	CAWSAAQGLRYF
TRBJ2-7	TRBV6-5	CASHKGGHYEQYF
TRBJ2-1	TRBV29-1	CSAGLGSYNEQFF
TRBJ2-2	TRBV7-8	CASSLVSGLTGELFF
TRBJ2-1	TRBV20-1	CSASRVNEQFF
TRBJ2-3	TRBV7-3	CASSPRSAGAGDTQYF
TRBJ2-7	TRBV2	CASGGLAGYEQYF
TRBJ2-1	TRBV5-4	CASSQGGGSRQFF
TRBJ1-2	TRBV11-2	CASSLEGRSGYTF
TRBJ1-1	TRBV28	CASSRNTEAFF
TRBJ2-3	TRBV19	CASSSVPPTDTQYF
TRBJ2-3	TRBV19	CASQTSGTDTQYF
TRBJ2-2	TRBV4-3	CASSQVVAGAGTGELFF
TRBJ2-2	TRBV4-2	CASTGTNTGELFF
TRBJ2-3	TRBV27	CASRGNQGGGKTDTQYF
TRBJ2-7	TRBV6-6	CASTQGQSSYEQYF
TRBJ2-1	TRBV6-1	CASSEASGNEQFF
TRBJ2-7	TRBV6-1	CASTGGQALSYEQYF
TRBJ1-1	TRBV28	CASTVTVNTEAFF
TRBJ1-6	TRBV5-1	CASSFRGPGDSPLHF
TRBJ1-4	TRBV6-6	CASSYPRTIEKLFF
TRBJ2-5	TRBV30	CAQTKGVGIQETQYF
TRBJ1-2	TRBV4-2	CASSQVQAKAF
TRBJ2-2	TRBV6-4	CASSEWSGGELFF
TRBJ1-6	TRBV2	CASTRGQGGSPLHF
TRBJ1-4	TRBV5-1	CASSEPTGRNEKLFF
TRBJ2-1	TRBV9	CASSVAAIAGASYNEQFF
TRBJ2-5	TRBV7-2	CASSRNSGPETQYF
TRBJ2-5	TRBV11-3	CASSLTGGERTQYF
TRBJ1-2	TRBV28	CASSSSGTLGGYTF
TRBJ1-1	TRBV7-2	CASSLNSQRNTEAFF
TRBJ2-7	TRBV27	CASSQRSSGISYEQYF
TRBJ2-7	TRBV28	CASSFGLAGGGEQYF
TRBJ2-3	TRBV5-1	CASSLQDTQYF